The present entry profiles one T cell receptor beta chain with its context. What it recognizes is unknown. Sequenced by immunoSEQ multiplex PCR; TCRdb stores in-frame clones only, minus some. This sample yields about 74,000 clones, of which approximately 84% are seen a single time; over 2% belongs to the top ten. This record belongs to a study of OX40 agonist ivuxolimab in advanced cancers. Study background: Patients enrolled in dose escalation were diagnosed with hepatocellular carcinoma, melanoma, renal cell or head and neck cancer. The study, taken as a whole, reports: At doses 0.1 to 3.0 mg/kg, CD4+ and CD8+ clones expanded.

CDR3 length: 15 amino acids. The germline V gene encodes CDR1 SGHVS and CDR2 FQNEAQ. V lost 2 bases, J lost 7 bases, and 18 bases lay in between. The rearrangement joins TRBV7-8 to TRBJ2-7, with D perhaps TRBD1 (5 bases). The receptor's source is an adult with an advanced solid tumor such as melanoma, head and neck, liver or kidney cancer. The source was CD4+ or CD8+ T cells sorted from blood, collected in a trial of the OX40 agonist ivuxolimab. CDR3 protein: CASSLRERVRGEQYF. CDR3 bases: TGTGCCAGCAGCTTACGTGAAAGGGTTAGGGGTGAGCAGTACTTC.